A single T cell receptor beta chain is shown here with its context. Its target is not known. Trimming shortened V by 3 bases and J by 6 bases, and 6 bases separated the two germline ends. Germline loops: CDR1 SGHVS, CDR2 FNYEAQ. There are 12 residues in the CDR3. Some clones are missing from TCRdb's copy, which holds only in-frame ones; the method was immunoSEQ multiplex PCR. The data contain over 2,000,000 clones, 93% of them singletons. This specimen belongs to a study of shared clonotypes between healthy human individuals. The study's findings and limits: Tissue TCR repertoires likely differ from these blood-only repertoires.

Terminally differentiated effector memory CD45RA+ cells were excluded by CCR7 positive selection of CD45RO-negative cells. Sequencing was done on a sample of naive CD8+ T cells from PBMCs. The sequence was collected from a man younger than 30 in good health. Some clones in this sample may be carry-over from other donors' samples. The V and J genes are TRBV7-6 and TRBJ2-1; no reliable D call. The chain's CDR3 is CASSLAINEQFF. The CDR3 DNA reads TGTGCCAGCAGCTTGGCTATCAATGAGCAGTTCTTC.